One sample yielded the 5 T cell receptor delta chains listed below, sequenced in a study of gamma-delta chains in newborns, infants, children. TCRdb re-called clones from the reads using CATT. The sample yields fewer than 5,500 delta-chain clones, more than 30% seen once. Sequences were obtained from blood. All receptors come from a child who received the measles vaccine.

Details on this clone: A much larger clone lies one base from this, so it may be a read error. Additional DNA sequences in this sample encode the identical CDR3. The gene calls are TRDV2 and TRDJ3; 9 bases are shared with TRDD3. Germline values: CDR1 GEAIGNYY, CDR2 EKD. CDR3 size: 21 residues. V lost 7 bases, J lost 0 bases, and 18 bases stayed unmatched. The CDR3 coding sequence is TGTGCCTGCGATCATCCTACTGGGGGACTCCATCCCTCCTGGGACACCCGACAGATGTTTTTC. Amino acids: CACDHPTGGLHPSWDTRQMFF.

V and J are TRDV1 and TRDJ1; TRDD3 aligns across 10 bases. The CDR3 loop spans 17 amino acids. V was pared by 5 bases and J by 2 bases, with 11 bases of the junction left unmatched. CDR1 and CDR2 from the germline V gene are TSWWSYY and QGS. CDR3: CALGKPLWGIKTDKLIF. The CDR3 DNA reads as TGTGCTCTTGGGAAACCCCTCTGGGGGATAAAAACCGATAAACTCATCTTT.

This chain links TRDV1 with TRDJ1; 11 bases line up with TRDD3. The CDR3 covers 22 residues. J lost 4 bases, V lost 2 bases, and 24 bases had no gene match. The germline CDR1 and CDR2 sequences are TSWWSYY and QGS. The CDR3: CALGELTGIFVGDTPGFDKLIF. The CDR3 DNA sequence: TGTGCTCTTGGGGAATTAACCGGAATCTTCGTGGGGGATACGCCGGGGTTCGATAAACTCATCTTT.

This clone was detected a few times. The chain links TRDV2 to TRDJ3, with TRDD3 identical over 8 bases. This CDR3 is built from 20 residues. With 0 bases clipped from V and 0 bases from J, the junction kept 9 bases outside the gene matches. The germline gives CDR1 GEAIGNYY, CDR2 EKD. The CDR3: CACDTGGLGGSSWDTRQMFF. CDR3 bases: TGTGCCTGTGACACCGGGGGACTGGGGGGTAGCTCCTGGGACACCCGACAGATGTTTTTC.

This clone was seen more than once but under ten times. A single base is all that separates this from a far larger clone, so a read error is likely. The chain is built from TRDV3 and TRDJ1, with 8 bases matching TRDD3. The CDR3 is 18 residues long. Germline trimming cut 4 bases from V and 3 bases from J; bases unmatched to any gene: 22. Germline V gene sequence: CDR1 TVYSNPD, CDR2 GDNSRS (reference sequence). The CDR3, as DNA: TGTGCCTGTGGCCTTCCGACGCTGGGGGAGCCGTACGCCGATAAACTCATCTTT. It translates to CACGLPTLGEPYADKLIF.